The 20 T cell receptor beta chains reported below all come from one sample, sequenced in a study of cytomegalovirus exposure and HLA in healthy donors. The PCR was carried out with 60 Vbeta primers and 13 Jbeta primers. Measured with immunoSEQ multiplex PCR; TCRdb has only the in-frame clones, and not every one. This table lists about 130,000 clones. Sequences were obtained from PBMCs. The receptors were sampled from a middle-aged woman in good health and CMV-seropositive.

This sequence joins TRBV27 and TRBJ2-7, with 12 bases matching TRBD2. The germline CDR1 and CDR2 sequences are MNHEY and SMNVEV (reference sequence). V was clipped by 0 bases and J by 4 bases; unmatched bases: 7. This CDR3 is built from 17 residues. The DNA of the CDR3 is TGTGCCAGCAGTTTATCGATCGGACTAGCGGGACTGTACGAGCAGTACTTC. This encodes CASSLSIGLAGLYEQYF.

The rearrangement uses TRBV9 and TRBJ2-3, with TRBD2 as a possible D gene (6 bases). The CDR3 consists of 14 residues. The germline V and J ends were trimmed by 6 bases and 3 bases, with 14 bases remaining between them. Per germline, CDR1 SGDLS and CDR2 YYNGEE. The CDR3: CASTRTGGTDTQYF. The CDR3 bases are TGTGCCAGCACCAGGACTGGGGGGACAGATACGCAGTATTTT.

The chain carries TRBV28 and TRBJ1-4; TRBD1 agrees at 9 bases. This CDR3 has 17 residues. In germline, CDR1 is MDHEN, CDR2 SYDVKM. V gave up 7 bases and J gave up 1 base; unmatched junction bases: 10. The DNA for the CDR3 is TGTGCCAGCATGACTCCGGGACAGGGACAAACTAATGAAAAACTGTTTTTT. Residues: CASMTPGQGQTNEKLFF. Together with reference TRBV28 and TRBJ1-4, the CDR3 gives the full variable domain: DVKVTQSSRYLVKRTGEKVFLECVQDMDHENMFWYRQDPGLGLRLIYFSYDVKMKEKGDIPEGYSVSREKKERFSLILESASTNQTSMYLCASMTPGQGQTNEKLFFGSGTQLSVL.

Here the CDR3 reads CATSRDRFYEQYF. The CDR3, as DNA: TGTGCCACCAGCAGAGATCGGTTCTACGAGCAGTACTTC. The V call is TRBV15, the J call TRBJ2-5, with D hard to call. TRBJ2-7 explains the end of the DNA better; the J call may be wrong. The CDR3 loop spans 13 amino acids. Per the germline V gene, CDR1 is LNHNV and CDR2 is YYDKDF (reference sequence).

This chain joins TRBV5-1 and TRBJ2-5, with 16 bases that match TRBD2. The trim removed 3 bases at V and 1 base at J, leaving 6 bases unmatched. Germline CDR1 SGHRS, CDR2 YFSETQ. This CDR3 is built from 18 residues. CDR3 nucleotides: TGCGCCAGCAGCTCCGGGACTAGCGGGGGGGCCCCCCAAGAGACCCAGTACTTC. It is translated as CASSSGTSGGAPQETQYF.

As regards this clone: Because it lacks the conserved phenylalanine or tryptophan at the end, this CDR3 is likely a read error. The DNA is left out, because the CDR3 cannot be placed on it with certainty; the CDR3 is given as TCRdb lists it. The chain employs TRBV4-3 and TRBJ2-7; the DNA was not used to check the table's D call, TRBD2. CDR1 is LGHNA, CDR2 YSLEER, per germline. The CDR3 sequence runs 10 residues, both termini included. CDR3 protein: CASSGSPPLD.

The CDR3 DNA is TGTGCCAGCAGCCAAGGAGGGTGGTCCTACGAGCAGTACTTC. Its translation: CASSQGGWSYEQYF. The V gene is TRBV7-6, the J gene TRBJ2-7, with D possibly matching TRBD2 (6 bases). Germline loops: CDR1 SGHVS, CDR2 FNYEAQ. With 5 bases removed from V and 1 base from J, the gap between germline ends came to 12 bases. The CDR3 extends over 14 amino acids.

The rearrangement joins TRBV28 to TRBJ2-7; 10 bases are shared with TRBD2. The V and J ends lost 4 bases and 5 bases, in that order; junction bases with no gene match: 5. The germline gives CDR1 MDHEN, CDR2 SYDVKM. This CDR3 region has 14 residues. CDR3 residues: CASSSSGRGDEQYF. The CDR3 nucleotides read TGTGCCAGCAGTTCTAGCGGGAGAGGCGACGAGCAGTACTTC.

CDR3 bases: TGTGCCAGCACCAGCGGAGGCCCCCAGCCCCAGCATTTT. Protein product: CASTSGGPQPQHF. The V gene is TRBV21-1, the J gene TRBJ1-5. TRBV21-1 is assigned pseudogene status. The CDR3 has 13 amino acids.

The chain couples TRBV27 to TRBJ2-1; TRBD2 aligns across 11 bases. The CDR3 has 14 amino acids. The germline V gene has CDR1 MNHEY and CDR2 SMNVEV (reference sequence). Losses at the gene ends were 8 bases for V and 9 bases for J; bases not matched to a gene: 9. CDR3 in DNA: TGTGCCAGCCACCCTCTAGCGGGAGGATCTGAGCAGTTCTTC. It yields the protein CASHPLAGGSEQFF.

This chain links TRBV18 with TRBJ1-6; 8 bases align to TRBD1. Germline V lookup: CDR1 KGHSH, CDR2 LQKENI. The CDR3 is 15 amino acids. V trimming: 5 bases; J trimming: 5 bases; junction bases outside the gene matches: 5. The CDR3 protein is CASSATGVNNSPLHF. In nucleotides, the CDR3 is TGTGCCAGCTCAGCGACAGGGGTGAATAATTCACCCCTCCACTTT.

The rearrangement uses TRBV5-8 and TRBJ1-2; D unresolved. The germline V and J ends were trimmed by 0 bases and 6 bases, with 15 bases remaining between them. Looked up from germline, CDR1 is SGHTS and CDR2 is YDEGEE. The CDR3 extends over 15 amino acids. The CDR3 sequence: CASSLGAGIAHGYTF. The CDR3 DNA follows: TGTGCCAGCAGCTTGGGGGCGGGGATCGCCCATGGCTACACCTTC.

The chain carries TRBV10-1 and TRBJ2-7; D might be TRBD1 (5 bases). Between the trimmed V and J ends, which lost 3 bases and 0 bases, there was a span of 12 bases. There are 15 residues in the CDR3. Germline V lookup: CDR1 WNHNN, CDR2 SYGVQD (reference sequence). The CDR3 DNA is TGCGCCAGCAGTGAAGGGGCCCCTCTCTCCTACGAGCAGTACTTC. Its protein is CASSEGAPLSYEQYF.

CDR3 region: CASSEGGVQPQHF. The CDR3 DNA is TGTGCCAGTAGTGAAGGGGGGGTCCAGCCCCAGCATTTT. The chain links TRBV19 to TRBJ1-5; D might be TRBD1 (6 bases). Germline V gives CDR1 LNHDA, CDR2 SQIVND (reference sequence). CDR3 length equals 13 residues. Trimming took 5 bases from V and 7 from J, leaving 12 bases between them.

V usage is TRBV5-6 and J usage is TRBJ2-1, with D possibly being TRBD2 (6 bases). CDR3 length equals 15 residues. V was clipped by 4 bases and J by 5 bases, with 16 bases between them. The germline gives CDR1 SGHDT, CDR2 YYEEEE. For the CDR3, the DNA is TGTGCCAGCAGCGCGGGACCGCCCCTAAACAATGAGCAGTTCTTC. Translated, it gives CASSAGPPLNNEQFF.

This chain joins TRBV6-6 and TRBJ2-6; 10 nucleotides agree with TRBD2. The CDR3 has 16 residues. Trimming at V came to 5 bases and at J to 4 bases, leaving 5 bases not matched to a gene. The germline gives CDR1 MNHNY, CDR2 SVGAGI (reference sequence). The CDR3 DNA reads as TGTGCCAGCAGTCTAGCGGGAGAATCCGGGGCCAACGTCCTGACTTTC. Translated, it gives CASSLAGESGANVLTF.

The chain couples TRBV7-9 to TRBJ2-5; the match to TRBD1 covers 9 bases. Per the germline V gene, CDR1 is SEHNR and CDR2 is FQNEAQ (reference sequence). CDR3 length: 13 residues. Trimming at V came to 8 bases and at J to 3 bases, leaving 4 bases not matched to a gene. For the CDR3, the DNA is TGTGCCAGCGGGCGGACAGGGGAAGAGACCCAGTACTTC. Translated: CASGRTGEETQYF.

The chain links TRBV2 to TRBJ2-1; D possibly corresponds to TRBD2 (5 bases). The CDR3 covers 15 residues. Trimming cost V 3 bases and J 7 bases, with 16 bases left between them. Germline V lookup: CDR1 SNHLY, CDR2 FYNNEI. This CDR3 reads CASSEWAEAVNEQFF. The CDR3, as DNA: TGTGCCAGCAGTGAGTGGGCGGAGGCGGTAAATGAGCAGTTCTTC.

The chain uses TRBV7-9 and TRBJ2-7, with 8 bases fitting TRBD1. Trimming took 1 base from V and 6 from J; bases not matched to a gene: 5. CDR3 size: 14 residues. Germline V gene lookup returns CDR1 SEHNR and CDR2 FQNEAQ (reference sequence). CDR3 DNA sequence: TGTGCCAGCAGCTTAGACGGACAGGGCAGCGAGCAGTACTTC. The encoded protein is CASSLDGQGSEQYF. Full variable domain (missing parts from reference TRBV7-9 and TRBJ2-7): DTGVSQNPRHKITKRGQNVTFRCDPISEHNRLYWYRQTLGQGPEFLTYFQNEAQLEKSRLLSDRFSAERPKGSFSTLEIQRTEQGDSAMYLCASSLDGQGSEQYFGPGTRLTVT.

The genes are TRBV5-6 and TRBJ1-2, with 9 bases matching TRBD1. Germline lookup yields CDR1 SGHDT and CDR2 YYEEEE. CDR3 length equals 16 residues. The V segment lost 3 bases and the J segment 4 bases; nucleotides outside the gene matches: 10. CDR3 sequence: CASSYWDRDSLYGYTF. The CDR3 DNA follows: TGTGCCAGCAGCTACTGGGACAGGGACTCCCTCTATGGCTACACCTTC.